Shown below are 29 T cell receptor beta chains from a single sample sequenced in a study of T-cell memory formation after mild COVID-19 (dated by TCRdb to the early 2020s). Receptors were amplified or captured by 5' RACE. Sequencing used an Illumina NovaSeq 6000. The public sequencing data were trimmed at Q25 with fastp and processed into clonotypes with MiXCR by TCRdb, which kept only in-frame beta chains. Entries are consolidated by CDR3 protein sequence, retaining the most common genes and DNA. This sample comprises 300,000 to 350,000 distinct CDR3 sequences, approximately 13% of them detected only once. The ten biggest clones cover about 21% of the sample. The sample comprised PBMCs or a T cell subset sorted from them (not recorded which). Source of these receptors: a young man who had mild COVID-19 (a few samples of this study predate the infection). The sample titles of this study are shuffled in the database, so cell type and time point are left out; the donor was told from shared clones.

The V gene is TRBV9, the J gene TRBJ1-1; no definite D call. Trimming shortened V by 3 bases and J by 1 base, and 10 bases separated the two germline ends. The CDR3 length is 14 residues. The V gene's germline CDR1 is SGDLS and CDR2 YYNGEE. The CDR3 bases are TGTGCCAGCAGCGGAGGAGGGTGGAACACTGAAGCTTTCTTT. Residues: CASSGGGWNTEAFF. The full variable domain, in which reference TRBV9 and TRBJ1-1 provide the parts outside the CDR3, is DSGVTQTPKHLITATGQRVTLRCSPRSGDLSVYWYQQSLDQGLQFLIQYYNGEERAKGNILERFSAQQFPDLHSELNLSSLELGDSALYFCASSGGGWNTEAFFGQGTRLTVV.

This clonotype was seen a handful of times. The chain links TRBV5-1 to TRBJ2-5; D may be TRBD2 (5 bases). Trimming took off 4 bases at V and 4 bases at J, with 17 bases between the two ends. This CDR3 has 15 residues. Germline V gene data show CDR1 as SGHRS and CDR2 as YFSETQ. The CDR3 spells CASSGAGPRGETQYF. CDR3 nucleotides: TGCGCCAGCAGCGGAGCTGGACCTCGGGGAGAGACCCAGTACTTC.

V gene TRBV4-1 combines with J gene TRBJ2-3, with TRBD2 as a possible D gene (5 bases). Germline values: CDR1 MGHRA, CDR2 YSYEKL. Deletions cut 1 base from V and 5 bases from J, with 10 bases between. The CDR3 covers 14 residues. CDR3 bases: TGCGCCAGCAGCCAAGGAGGGTTGGAAGATACGCAGTATTTT. Protein sequence: CASSQGGLEDTQYF.

This chain links TRBV11-1 with TRBJ2-2; TRBD1 agrees at 10 bases. V lost 5 bases, J lost 6 bases, and 6 bases stayed unmatched. CDR1 is SGHAT, CDR2 FQDESV, per germline (reference sequence). The CDR3 contains 15 residues. The CDR3: CASSPDRGRAGELFF. DNA for the CDR3: TGTGCCAGCAGCCCCGACAGGGGGCGGGCCGGGGAGCTGTTTTTT. Using reference TRBV11-1 and TRBJ2-2 for the parts outside the CDR3, the full variable domain is EAEVAQSPRYKITEKSQAVAFWCDPISGHATLYWYRQILGQGPELLVQFQDESVVDDSQLPKDRFSAERLKGVDSTLKIQPAELGDSAMYLCASSPDRGRAGELFFGEGSRLTVL.

This clonotype was observed a handful of times. The chain joins TRBV4-1 to TRBJ1-2, with a possible D match to TRBD1 (5 bases). The germline CDR1 and CDR2 sequences are MGHRA and YSYEKL. V was cut by 0 bases and J by 3 bases, with 14 bases left in between. The CDR3 sequence is 16 residues long. The CDR3: CASSQDLPGTYYGYTF. In nucleotides, the CDR3 is TGCGCCAGCAGCCAAGACCTTCCAGGGACCTACTATGGCTACACCTTC.

This clonotype was observed a few times. The chain links TRBV6-5 to TRBJ2-4, with D perhaps given as TRBD1 or TRBD2 (5 bases each). Germline CDR1 and CDR2: MNHEY and SVGAGI. V was trimmed by 6 bases and J by 3 bases, leaving 15 bases between them. The CDR3 sequence is 15 residues long. The CDR3 is CASSMKGAGKNIQYF. DNA for the CDR3: TGTGCCAGCAGCATGAAAGGGGCGGGCAAAAACATTCAGTACTTC.

V usage is TRBV5-1 and J usage is TRBJ2-3, with 7 bases identical to TRBD1. The CDR3 contains 16 residues. Germline loops: CDR1 SGHRS, CDR2 YFSETQ. The junction had 10 bases not matched to a gene; V was cut back by 5 bases and J by 1 base. The CDR3 loop is CASSPGTVFRTDTQYF. CDR3 nucleotide sequence: TGCGCCAGCAGTCCTGGGACAGTCTTTCGCACAGATACGCAGTATTTT.

The rearrangement uses TRBV5-6 and TRBJ1-1; tentative D call: TRBD1 (5 bases). Trimming took 0 bases from V and 1 from J, leaving 10 bases between them. CDR3 size: 15 residues. The V gene's germline CDR1 is SGHDT and CDR2 YYEEEE. CDR3 sequence (DNA): TGTGCCAGCAGCTTGGGCGGACACCCGAACACTGAAGCTTTCTTT. Its protein is CASSLGGHPNTEAFF.

This clonotype was counted a few times. V is TRBV5-1 and J is TRBJ2-2, with 7 nucleotides matching TRBD1. Germline CDR1 is SGHRS and CDR2 is YFSETQ. The length of the CDR3 is 14 residues. Germline trimming cut 0 bases from V and 6 bases from J; bases unmatched to any gene: 2. CDR3 residues: CASSLGQGPGELFF. The CDR3 nucleotides read TGCGCCAGCAGCTTGGGACAGGGACCCGGGGAGCTGTTTTTT.

This clonotype was observed a few times. This CDR3 is CSAKQGGVPEAFF. The CDR3 DNA reads as TGCAGTGCTAAGCAGGGGGGCGTCCCTGAAGCTTTCTTT. The chain links TRBV20-1 to TRBJ1-1; 7 bases line up with TRBD1. Germline CDR1 DFQATT, CDR2 SNEGSKA (reference sequence). Trimming cost V 4 bases and J 6 bases; bases outside gene matches: 8. The CDR3 spans 13 residues.

This clonotype was observed a handful of times. The chain employs TRBV2 and TRBJ2-2; D call uncertain. Per the germline V gene, CDR1 is SNHLY and CDR2 is FYNNEI. Trimming pared 5 bases from V and 2 bases from J, leaving 9 bases between. This CDR3 has 14 amino acids. CDR3 in amino acids: CASSIRPNTGELFF. The CDR3 nucleotides read TGTGCCAGCAGTATCAGGCCAAACACCGGGGAGCTGTTTTTT.

CDR3: CASSLYSPYGYTF. CDR3 nucleotide sequence: TGTGCCAGCAGCTTGTACAGCCCCTATGGCTACACCTTC. The gene calls are TRBV7-2 and TRBJ1-2; D is uncertain. The CDR3 contains 13 residues. The germline V gene has CDR1 SGHTA and CDR2 FQGNSA. Trimming left V 3 bases short and J 4 bases short, with 9 bases between.

V and J are TRBV7-3 and TRBJ2-5; 8 bases map to TRBD1. CDR1 is SGHTA and CDR2 is FQGTGA in the germline V gene. V gave up 10 bases and J gave up 4 bases; unmatched junction bases: 8. This CDR3 spans 13 amino acids. The CDR3 region is CATGQGMGETQYF. The CDR3 region has the DNA TGTGCCACCGGACAGGGTATGGGAGAGACCCAGTACTTC.

A few counts support this clonotype. This sequence joins TRBV28 and TRBJ2-7; D call uncertain. The CDR3 totals 11 residues. Germline CDR1 and CDR2: MDHEN and SYDVKM. V was pared by 5 bases and J by 7 bases, with 9 bases between. The CDR3 DNA reads TGTGCCAGCAGTAGGGTTGGGGAGCAGTACTTC. This sequence encodes CASSRVGEQYF. Filled out from reference TRBV28 and TRBJ2-7, the complete variable domain reads DVKVTQSSRYLVKRTGEKVFLECVQDMDHENMFWYRQDPGLGLRLIYFSYDVKMKEKGDIPEGYSVSREKKERFSLILESASTNQTSMYLCASSRVGEQYFGPGTRLTVT.

In this sample, this clonotype turned up a few times. V and J are TRBV20-1 and TRBJ2-3, with 9 nucleotides matching TRBD1. V was pared by 6 bases and J by 3 bases, with 4 bases of the junction left unmatched. The CDR3 length is 13 residues. Germline CDR1 DFQATT, CDR2 SNEGSKA (reference sequence). The CDR3 DNA is TGCAGTGCCCGCGGGACAGGGACAGATACGCAGTATTTT. It specifies CSARGTGTDTQYF.

V gene TRBV7-6 combines with J gene TRBJ2-5; 9 bases line up with TRBD2. V lost 3 bases and J lost 4; bases outside the gene matches: 12. Germline CDR1 is SGHVS and CDR2 is FNYEAQ. This CDR3 has 17 residues. CDR3 nucleotides: TGTGCCAGCAGCTTCACCGTGCGGGGGGGCCCTCGAGAGACCCAGTACTTC. Encoded protein: CASSFTVRGGPRETQYF.

The chain is built from TRBV5-6 and TRBJ2-5, with 7 bases identical to TRBD1. The CDR3 spans 16 residues. J was trimmed by 4 bases and V by 2 bases; bases with no gene match: 11. The V gene's germline CDR1 is SGHDT and CDR2 YYEEEE. The CDR3 sequence is CASSFRGRTGPETQYF. The CDR3 nucleotides are TGTGCCAGCAGCTTTAGGGGGCGGACAGGTCCAGAGACCCAGTACTTC.

This clonotype was seen repeatedly, ten times or more. The chain uses TRBV5-6 and TRBJ2-6, with a weak D call TRBD1 (7 bases). The CDR3 has 16 amino acids. Germline values: CDR1 SGHDT, CDR2 YYEEEE. V dropped 4 bases and J dropped 11 bases, with 22 bases sitting between them. The DNA for the CDR3 is TGTGCCAGCAGCCTGAGAATAGGGGGCGGGGTCGACGTCCTGACTTTC. This translates into CASSLRIGGGVDVLTF.

J is TRBJ2-3 and V is TRBV18; possible D gene TRBD2, 6 bases. The length of the CDR3 is 15 residues. Trimming stripped 3 bases from V and 4 bases from J, with 14 bases between. From germline, CDR1 is KGHSH and CDR2 LQKENI. The CDR3 loop is CASSPLRGRSDTQYF. As DNA, the CDR3 is TGTGCCAGCTCACCGCTACGGGGGAGGTCAGATACGCAGTATTTT.

This chain joins TRBV23-1 and TRBJ1-5; a possible D gene is TRBD1 (6 bases). TRBV23-1 is an ORF, and what it does is uncertain. V lost 6 bases and J 7 bases, leaving 13 bases between the germline ends. This CDR3 region has 13 residues. The CDR3 loop reads CASSQGQIQPQHF. The CDR3 DNA reads TGCGCCAGCAGCCAAGGACAGATCCAGCCCCAGCATTTT.

The chain couples TRBV7-6 to TRBJ2-7, with 10 bases identical to TRBD2. The CDR3 has 19 residues. Germline values: CDR1 SGHVS, CDR2 FNYEAQ. V gave up 1 base and J gave up 0 bases; unmatched junction bases: 12. The CDR3 spells CASSLGPPNSGGHSYEQYF. For the CDR3, the DNA is TGTGCCAGCAGCTTAGGCCCCCCCAATAGCGGGGGGCACTCCTACGAGCAGTACTTC. The full variable domain, completed using reference TRBV7-6 and TRBJ2-7, is GAGVSQSPRYKVTKRGQDVALRCDPISGHVSLYWYRQALGQGPEFLTYFNYEAQQDKSGLPNDRFSAERPEGSISTLTIQRTEQRDSAMYRCASSLGPPNSGGHSYEQYFGPGTRLTVT.

The chain employs TRBV13 and TRBJ2-7; D possibly uses TRBD1 or TRBD2 (5 bases each). The CDR3 loop spans 13 amino acids. Trimming left V 4 bases short and J 6 bases short, with 13 bases between. Looked up from germline, CDR1 is PRHDT and CDR2 is FYEKMQ (reference sequence). The CDR3 DNA is TGTGCCAGCAGCTCAGCCCGGGGCGTCGAGCAGTACTTC. Its protein product is CASSSARGVEQYF.

This clonotype has a handful of counts. J is TRBJ2-2 and V is TRBV5-1; 12 bases agree with TRBD2. The V gene end was trimmed by 4 bases and the J gene end by 3 bases; junction bases not matched to a gene: 4. The CDR3 is 16 residues long. Germline-derived CDR1 and CDR2 are SGHRS and YFSETQ. CDR3 nucleotides: TGCGCCAGCAGCCCAGGGACTAGCGGGTACACCGGGGAGCTGTTTTTT. It yields the protein CASSPGTSGYTGELFF.

The rearrangement links TRBV7-3 to TRBJ2-1; D gene unclear. Germline V CDR1 and CDR2: SGHTA, FQGTGA. The CDR3 length is 17 residues. The germline V and J ends were trimmed by 1 base and 0 bases, with 13 bases remaining between them. DNA for the CDR3: TGTGCCAGCAGCTTAAATCCGGGCGTGAGCTCCTACAATGAGCAGTTCTTC. Its protein is CASSLNPGVSSYNEQFF.

The J gene is TRBJ1-2, the V gene TRBV4-1; 11 bases fit TRBD1. The length of the CDR3 is 17 residues. J was trimmed by 3 bases and V by 3 bases; bases with no gene match: 9. Germline V CDR1 and CDR2: MGHRA, YSYEKL. CDR3 sequence reads: CASSQDRRDRGDYGYTF. CDR3 nucleotides: TGCGCCAGCAGCCAGGACCGCCGGGACAGGGGGGACTATGGCTACACCTTC.

In its sample, this clonotype was seen a few times. The chain carries TRBV6-6 and TRBJ2-2; no definite D call. This CDR3 contains 13 residues. Per the germline V gene, CDR1 is MNHNY and CDR2 is SVGAGI (reference sequence). Between the trimmed V and J ends, which lost 6 bases and 6 bases, there was a span of 11 bases. Here the CDR3 reads CASRTGSAGELFF. The CDR3 region has the DNA TGTGCCAGCAGGACCGGATCGGCCGGGGAGCTGTTTTTT.

This sequence joins TRBV20-1 and TRBJ1-5; D may be TRBD1 (5 bases). The germline V and J ends were trimmed by 3 bases and 0 bases, with 27 bases remaining between them. Per germline, CDR1 DFQATT and CDR2 SNEGSKA (reference sequence). This CDR3 comprises 20 residues. The CDR3 spells CSARGRRPGLGHNSNQPQHF. As DNA, the CDR3 is TGCAGTGCTAGGGGGCGCCGACCGGGACTCGGTCACAATAGCAATCAGCCCCAGCATTTT.

The DNA of the CDR3 is TGCGCCAGTCGCCCCCGTGGACAGGGTAAAACTGAAGCTTTCTTT. It translates to CASRPRGQGKTEAFF. The chain joins TRBV4-1 to TRBJ1-1; TRBD1 matches 8 bases. After removal of 9 bases from V and 5 bases from J, the junction contained 14 bases not matched to a gene. The germline gives CDR1 MGHRA, CDR2 YSYEKL. The CDR3 covers 15 residues.

In this sample, this clonotype turned up a few times. The V call is TRBV7-9, the J call TRBJ2-7; D not resolved. CDR3 size: 13 residues. Per the germline V gene, CDR1 is SEHNR and CDR2 is FQNEAQ (reference sequence). The V end was cut by 5 bases, the J end by 2 bases, with 10 bases between. CDR3 nucleotide sequence: TGTGCCAGCAGCCCCCCAAGTGCCTACGAGCAGTACTTC. Amino acid sequence: CASSPPSAYEQYF.